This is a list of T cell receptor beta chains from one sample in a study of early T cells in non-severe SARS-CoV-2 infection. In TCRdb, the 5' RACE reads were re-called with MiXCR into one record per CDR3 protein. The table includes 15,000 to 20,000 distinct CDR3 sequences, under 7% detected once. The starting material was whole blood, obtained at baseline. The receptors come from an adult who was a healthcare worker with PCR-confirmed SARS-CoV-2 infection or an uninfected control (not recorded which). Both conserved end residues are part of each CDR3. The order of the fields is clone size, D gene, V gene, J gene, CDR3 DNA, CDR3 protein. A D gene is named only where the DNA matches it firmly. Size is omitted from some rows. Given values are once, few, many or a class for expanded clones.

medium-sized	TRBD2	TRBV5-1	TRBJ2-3	TGCGCCAGCAGCCGTACTTTAGCGGGGGCCAGCACAGATACGCAGTATTTT	CASSRTLAGASTDTQYF
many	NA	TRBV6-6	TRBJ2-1	TGTGCCAGCAGTTACGACCAGACGAATGAGCAGTTCTTC	CASSYDQTNEQFF
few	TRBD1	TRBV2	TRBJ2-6	TGTGCCAGCAGTGCCGGGACAGGGGCTGGGGCCAACGTCCTGACTTTC	CASSAGTGAGANVLTF
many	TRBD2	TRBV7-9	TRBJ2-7	TGTGCCAGCAGCTTCCTAGCGGGGGGAACCTACGAGCAGTACTTC	CASSFLAGGTYEQYF
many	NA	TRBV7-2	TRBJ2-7	TGTGCCAGCGGTGTGAGGGGCCGGTCCTACGAGCAGTACTTC	CASGVRGRSYEQYF
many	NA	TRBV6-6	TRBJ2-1	TGTGCCAGCAGTCCACTAGAGGTCTACAATGAGCAGTTCTTC	CASSPLEVYNEQFF
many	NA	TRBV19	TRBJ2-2	TGTGCCAGTAGGCCCCGAGGAGGGGACACCGGGGAGCTGTTTTTT	CASRPRGGDTGELFF
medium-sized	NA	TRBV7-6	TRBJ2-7	TGTGCCAGCAGCTCAGACTCTGGAAGATCCTACGAGCAGTACTTC	CASSSDSGRSYEQYF
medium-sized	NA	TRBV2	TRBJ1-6	TGTGCCAGCAGCGCTATCGCCAGCTCCTATAATTCACCCCTCCACTTT	CASSAIASSYNSPLHF
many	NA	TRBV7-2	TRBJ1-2	TGTGCCAGCAGCTTAATCGCGGCCTATGGCTACACCTTC	CASSLIAAYGYTF
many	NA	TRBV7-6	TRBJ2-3	TGTGCCAGCAGCATAGGCCCACAGAGTTTTGATACGCAGTATTTT	CASSIGPQSFDTQYF
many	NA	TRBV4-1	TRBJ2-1	TGCGCCAGCAGCCCCCTTGGAGGGGGGCAGTTCTTC	CASSPLGGGQFF
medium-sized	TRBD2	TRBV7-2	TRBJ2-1	TGTGCCAGCAGCGAACTAGCGGGGGGCTTCTACAATGAGCAGTTCTTC	CASSELAGGFYNEQFF
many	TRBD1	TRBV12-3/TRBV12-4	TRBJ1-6	TGTGCCAGCAGCTCAGGACAGGGAGATAATTCACCCCTCCACTTT	CASSSGQGDNSPLHF
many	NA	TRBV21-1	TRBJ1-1	TGTGCCAGCAGCAAAAAGGGGGACGGGATTGAAGCTTTCTTT	CASSKKGDGIEAFF
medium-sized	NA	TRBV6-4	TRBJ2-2	TGTGCCAGCAGTGTTCGGGACGACACCGGGGAGCTGTTTTTT	CASSVRDDTGELFF
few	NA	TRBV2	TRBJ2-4	TGTGCCAGCAGTGAAGGAGGTGGGGTTGCCAAAAACATTCAGTACTTC	CASSEGGGVAKNIQYF
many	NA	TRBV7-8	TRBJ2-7	TGTGCCAGCAGCTTAGGTTTGGGGTCTACCTACGAGCAGTACTTC	CASSLGLGSTYEQYF
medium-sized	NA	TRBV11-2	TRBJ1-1	TGTGCCAGCAGCGTAGACAGCCTCACTGAAGCTTTCTTT	CASSVDSLTEAFF
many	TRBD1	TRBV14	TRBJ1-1	TGTGCCAGCAGCGAAGGGATGACAGGGGTGAACACTGAAGCTTTCTTT	CASSEGMTGVNTEAFF
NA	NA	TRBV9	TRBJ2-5	TGTGCCAGCAGCGTAGCTGGTAGGGAGACCCAGTACTTC	CASSVAGRETQYF
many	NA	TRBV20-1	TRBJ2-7	TGCAGTGCTAGAGATCTGGAGGGGCTCTACGAGCAGTACTTC	CSARDLEGLYEQYF
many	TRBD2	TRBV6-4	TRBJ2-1	TGTGCCAGCAGTTCTAGCGGGGGAACCTACAATGAGCAGTTCTTC	CASSSSGGTYNEQFF
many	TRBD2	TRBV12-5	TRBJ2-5	TGTGCTAGTGGCAACCTAGCGGGAGGAGAGACCCAGTACTTC	CASGNLAGGETQYF
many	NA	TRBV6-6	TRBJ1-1	TGTGCCAGCAGGATGACAGACCTGAACACTGAAGCTTTCTTT	CASRMTDLNTEAFF
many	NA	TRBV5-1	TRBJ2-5	TGCGCCAGCAGCTTCCGAGAGACCCAGTACTTC	CASSFRETQYF
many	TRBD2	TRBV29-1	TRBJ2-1	TGCAGCGCATCTAGCGGGGAACACAATGAGCAGTTCTTC	CSASSGEHNEQFF
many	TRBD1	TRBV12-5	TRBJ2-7	TGTGCTAGTGGCTCCCGACAGGGGGGTTTACCCCTCGAGCAGTACTTC	CASGSRQGGLPLEQYF
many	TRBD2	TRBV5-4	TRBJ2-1	TGTGCCAGCAGCTTAAGTAGCGGGGAATCCTACAATGAGCAGTTCTTC	CASSLSSGESYNEQFF
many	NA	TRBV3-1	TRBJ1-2	TGTGCCAGCAGCCGGGACGACGGGGCGGTAGGCTACACCTTC	CASSRDDGAVGYTF